This entry concerns a single TCR beta chain. Its antigen remains unknown. Authors of the study amplified TCR beta CDR3 regions from RNA transcripts. The HTBI primer set was used in a first-round RT-PCR of the TCR CDR3. Via MiXCR, TCRdb re-called the multiplex PCR reads, giving one row per CDR3 protein. The sample lists around 300,000 distinct CDR3 sequences, approximately 14% occurring once. These data come from a study of T cells in Graves' hyperthyroidism and ophthalmopathy. Turning to the study itself: Peripheral blood samples were taken at initial diagnosis, prior to any treatment. Regarding the study as a whole: The model identified upcoming ophthalmopathy a median approximately 6.5 months ahead of onset. Among thyroid clonotypes expanded above 0.001, most also appeared in blood.

The CDR3 is 11 residues long. V was clipped by 6 bases and J by 6 bases, with 9 bases between them. The germline CDR1 and CDR2 sequences are KGHSH and LQKENI. The TCR originated in a woman aged 40-49 years with Graves' ophthalmopathy. Sequenced sample: blood. This chain uses TRBV18 with TRBJ2-7; D is ambiguous. The CDR3 sequence: CASSDQIEQYF. CDR3 bases: TGTGCCAGCTCTGACCAGATCGAGCAGTACTTC.